This T cell receptor (beta chain) was identified during a study of blood T cell repertoires in COVID-19. V lost 4 bases and J lost 2; bases outside the gene matches: 7. Germline V gene sequence: CDR1 LNHDA, CDR2 SQIVND (reference sequence). The CDR3 has 15 residues. Only in-frame clones appear in the TCRdb table, and some are missing; sequencing was by immunoSEQ multiplex PCR. Among approximately 400,000 clones listed, approximately 91% were seen once. All enrollees were about 18 to 100 years old and from 24 US areas. The receptor was derived from a woman between 40 and 50 years old who had been exposed to COVID-19. The chain recombines TRBV19 with TRBJ1-1; 7 bases line up with TRBD1. Sequenced sample: PBMCs or T cells enriched from blood (not recorded which). The CDR3 reads CASSRRTGPNTEAFF. As DNA, the CDR3 is TGTGCCAGTAGTAGACGGACAGGCCCCAACACTGAAGCTTTCTTT.